The clone carrying this T cell receptor (beta chain) was observed at least ten times. These data originate in a study of CD8 T cells in ankylosing spondylitis. TCRdb reprocessed the 5' RACE reads via MiXCR and lists one record per CDR3 protein. The table shows about 92,000 distinct CDR3 sequences, with approximately 9% occurring only once. With 4 bases clipped from V and 0 bases from J, the junction kept 3 bases outside the gene matches. CDR3 length equals 15 residues. Germline-derived CDR1 and CDR2 are DFQATT and SNEGSKA (reference sequence). The sequence was obtained from a male donor with ankylosing spondylitis or in good health (not recorded which). Sequenced sample: blood, either unsorted or a sorted T cell fraction (not recorded which). The chain has TRBV20-1 and TRBJ2-1; 10 bases are a match to TRBD2. CDR3 nucleotides: TGCAGTGCTAAGGAGCGGGGGGGCTCCTACAATGAGCAGTTCTTC. This translates into CSAKERGGSYNEQFF.